One sample yielded the 31 T cell receptor beta chains listed below, sequenced in a study of blood T cell repertoires in COVID-19. Profiled with immunoSEQ multiplex PCR; TCRdb holds only in-frame clones, not every one. This table has around 250,000 clones, about 87% appearing once. The sequenced sample consisted of peripheral blood. Receptor source: a woman in her 70s with active or convalescent COVID-19.

The chain combines TRBV3-1 (or the pseudogene TRBV3-2) with TRBJ2-7; tentative D call: TRBD1 (5 bases). The CDR3 has 15 residues. V was pared by 0 bases and J by 3 bases, with 12 bases between. From germline, CDR1 is LGHDT and CDR2 YNNKEL (reference sequence). The CDR3 coding sequence is TGTGCCAGCAGCCAAGATCGGTGGGGCAGCTACGAGCAGTACTTC. Translation: CASSQDRWGSYEQYF.

The chain joins TRBV3-1 (or the pseudogene TRBV3-2) to TRBJ2-7; D may be TRBD1 (6 bases). The germline CDR1 and CDR2 sequences are LGHDT and YNNKEL (reference sequence). This CDR3 spans 14 amino acids. V was shortened by 3 bases and J by 5 bases, with 14 bases between the two germline ends. CDR3 DNA sequence: TGTGCCAGCAGCCATAGCCAGGGGCCGAACGAGCAGTACTTC. As protein: CASSHSQGPNEQYF.

The rearrangement uses TRBV9 and TRBJ2-2; 12 nucleotides align to TRBD2. The V gene's germline CDR1 is SGDLS and CDR2 YYNGEE. This CDR3 is 16 amino acids long. V lost 4 bases, J lost 4 bases, and 5 bases stayed unmatched. CDR3 bases: TGTGCCAGCAGCTCTAGCGGGGGGGGCCTCACCGGGGAGCTGTTTTTT. The encoded protein is CASSSSGGGLTGELFF.

This rearrangement joins TRBV18 to TRBJ2-2; D is unclear. Trimming removed 2 bases from V and 1 base from J, with 8 bases in between. The CDR3 runs 15 residues. CDR1 and CDR2 from the germline V gene are KGHSH and LQKENI. This CDR3 reads CASSPSSGNTGELFF. CDR3 bases: TGTGCCAGCTCACCATCATCAGGGAACACCGGGGAGCTGTTTTTT.

For this clone: Sequence at one end of the junction differs from germline and may be a read error. The V call is TRBV24-1, the J call TRBJ1-1, with 7 bases lining up with TRBD1. The length of the CDR3 is 14 residues. CDR1 KGHDR and CDR2 SFDVKD come from the germline V gene. The CDR3 loop is CATSDLKRTGEVFF. The CDR3, as DNA: TGTGCCACCAGTGATCTAAAGCGAACAGGGGAAGTTTTCTTT.

This clone was seen only a few times. The chain has TRBV7-3 and TRBJ2-2, with a tentative D call TRBD1 (6 bases). V was pared by 1 base and J by 1 base, with 10 bases between. The CDR3 consists of 16 residues. Germline assignment: CDR1 SGHTA and CDR2 FQGTGA. CDR3: CASSLIPRGNTGELFF. CDR3 bases: TGTGCCAGCAGCTTAATCCCCAGGGGGAACACCGGGGAGCTGTTTTTT.

V and J are TRBV4-3 and TRBJ1-1, with D hard to call. Trimming stripped 0 bases from V and 6 bases from J, with 11 bases between. The V gene's germline CDR1 is LGHNA and CDR2 YSLEER. The CDR3 is 14 residues long. CDR3 nucleotide sequence: TGCGCCAGCAGCCAAGATGAGGGTTTCTCTGAAGCTTTCTTT. This codes for CASSQDEGFSEAFF.

This chain joins TRBV7-8 and TRBJ1-1; D is perhaps TRBD1 (5 bases). Deletions cut 4 bases from V and 1 base from J, with 7 bases between. The CDR3 contains 13 residues. Germline V gene lookup returns CDR1 SGHVS and CDR2 FQNEAQ. The CDR3 here is CASSSDRNTEAFF. The CDR3 DNA reads TGTGCCAGCAGCTCAGACAGGAACACTGAAGCTTTCTTT.

This chain links TRBV6-5 with TRBJ1-2; 7 nucleotides line up with TRBD1. This CDR3 region has 15 residues. Looked up from germline, CDR1 is MNHEY and CDR2 is SVGAGI. V lost 2 bases to trimming and J lost 8 bases; unmatched junction nucleotides: 11. DNA of the CDR3: TGTGCCAGCAGTTACGGTGCCGGGACAGCGAAAGGCTACACCTTC. Translated: CASSYGAGTAKGYTF.

The chain is built from TRBV14 and TRBJ2-5; TRBD2 matches 9 bases. The trim removed 5 bases at V and 1 base at J, leaving 11 bases unmatched. There are 17 residues in the CDR3. CDR1 is SGHDN, CDR2 FVKESK, per germline. The CDR3 loop reads CASSLSRASGAQETQYF. The CDR3 DNA reads as TGTGCCAGCAGCTTATCGAGGGCTAGCGGGGCCCAAGAGACCCAGTACTTC.

Turning to this clone: Other DNA sequences in this sample translate to the same CDR3. The chain combines TRBV12-3 or TRBV12-4 with TRBJ1-1; possible D gene TRBD1, 6 bases. This CDR3 spans 13 amino acids. Between the trimmed V and J ends, which lost 6 bases and 2 bases, there was a span of 10 bases. Written as DNA, the CDR3 is TGTGCCAGCAGCTTGACAGGCAACACTGAAGCTTTCTTT. Its protein is CASSLTGNTEAFF.

V usage is TRBV4-3 and J usage is TRBJ2-3; 9 nucleotides align to TRBD2. CDR3 length: 19 residues. Looked up from germline, CDR1 is LGHNA and CDR2 is YSLEER. The V gene end was trimmed by 1 base and the J gene end by 0 bases; junction bases not matched to a gene: 11. The CDR3 DNA reads TGCGCCAGCAGCCAAGGGTTCGTAGCGGGGGCCTTAAGCACAGATACGCAGTATTTT. The encoded protein is CASSQGFVAGALSTDTQYF.

The CDR3: CASSYLHPNGGSPLHF. DNA of the CDR3: TGTGCCAGCAGTTATCTCCACCCCAACGGCGGGTCACCCCTCCACTTT. The chain combines TRBV6-2 or TRBV6-3 with TRBJ1-6; D is uncertain. The CDR3 totals 16 residues. V shed 3 bases and J shed 10 bases, with 19 bases lying between them. From germline, CDR1 is MNHEY and CDR2 SVGEGT.

The chain links TRBV6-5 to TRBJ1-6, with 10 bases that match TRBD1. The CDR3 consists of 14 residues. Per the germline V gene, CDR1 is MNHEY and CDR2 is SVGAGI. The V segment lost 6 bases and the J segment 12 bases; nucleotides outside the gene matches: 8. CDR3 DNA sequence: TGTGCCAGCAGGATCGGACAGGGGGTGGTACCCCTCCACTTT. Translated, it gives CASRIGQGVVPLHF.

In regard to this clone: One end of the junction varies from germline; a read error may be responsible. This rearrangement joins TRBV24-1 to TRBJ1-1, with 8 bases aligning to TRBD1. The length of the CDR3 is 12 residues. The germline gives CDR1 KGHDR, CDR2 SFDVKD. The CDR3 loop reads CASRGQGTEAFF. The CDR3 DNA reads TGTGCCTCCAGGGGGCAGGGAACTGAAGCTTTCTTT.

J is TRBJ2-3 and V is TRBV15; perhaps TRBD1 as D (5 bases). Germline CDR1 is LNHNV and CDR2 is YYDKDF (reference sequence). There are 14 residues in the CDR3. Between the trimmed V and J ends, which lost 0 bases and 6 bases, there was a span of 10 bases. The CDR3 sequence: CATSRDHGADTQYF. In nucleotides, the CDR3 is TGTGCCACCAGCAGAGATCATGGGGCGGATACGCAGTATTTT.

The gene calls are TRBV3-1 (or the pseudogene TRBV3-2) and TRBJ2-3; 13 bases are shared with TRBD2. The J segment lost 3 bases and the V segment lost 5 bases, leaving 5 bases of the junction unmatched. CDR1 is LGHDT and CDR2 is YNNKEL in the germline V gene (reference sequence). The CDR3 runs to 16 residues. CDR3 protein: CASSARTSGGTDTQYF. CDR3 coding DNA: TGTGCCAGCAGCGCCCGGACTAGCGGGGGTACAGATACGCAGTATTTT.

The genes are TRBV27 and TRBJ1-6; 10 nucleotides match TRBD1. Germline V gives CDR1 MNHEY, CDR2 SMNVEV (reference sequence). The CDR3 is made up of 16 amino acids. With V trimmed by 1 base and J by 8 bases, 5 bases remained unmatched. The CDR3 DNA reads TGTGCCAGCAGTTTATTAACGACAGGGGGCGATTCACCCCTCCACTTT. It is translated as CASSLLTTGGDSPLHF.

The rearrangement joins TRBV7-2 to TRBJ1-3; D is uncertain. Looked up from germline, CDR1 is SGHTA and CDR2 is FQGNSA. The CDR3 has 15 amino acids. Trimming removed 5 bases at V and 0 bases at J, with 11 bases between. This CDR3 is CASSLSGFSGNTIYF. DNA of the CDR3: TGTGCCAGCAGCCTTTCCGGGTTCTCTGGAAACACCATATATTTT.

The rearrangement joins TRBV7-9 to TRBJ2-7; D might be TRBD1 (6 bases). CDR3 length equals 14 residues. Germline V gene lookup returns CDR1 SEHNR and CDR2 FQNEAQ (reference sequence). The V end was cut by 8 bases, the J end by 1 base, with 15 bases between. As DNA, the CDR3 is TGTGCCAGCTCACGCCGGGACAAATCCTACGAGCAGTACTTC. This codes for CASSRRDKSYEQYF. The full variable domain, in which reference TRBV7-9 and TRBJ2-7 provide the parts outside the CDR3, is DTGVSQNPRHKITKRGQNVTFRCDPISEHNRLYWYRQTLGQGPEFLTYFQNEAQLEKSRLLSDRFSAERPKGSFSTLEIQRTEQGDSAMYLCASSRRDKSYEQYFGPGTRLTVT.

This clone was picked up one time. V gene TRBV19 combines with J gene TRBJ1-1, with a weak D call TRBD1 (5 bases). V shed 5 bases and J shed 2 bases, with 9 bases lying between them. CDR1 and CDR2 (germline): LNHDA, SQIVND (reference sequence). This CDR3 is 13 amino acids long. The CDR3 is CASSGGDNTEAFF. The CDR3 coding sequence is TGTGCCAGTAGTGGAGGGGATAACACTGAAGCTTTCTTT. Together with reference TRBV19 and TRBJ1-1, the CDR3 gives the full variable domain: DGGITQSPKYLFRKEGQNVTLSCEQNLNHDAMYWYRQDPGQGLRLIYYSQIVNDFQKGDIAEGYSVSREKKESFPLTVTSAQKNPTAFYLCASSGGDNTEAFFGQGTRLTVV.

V usage is TRBV19 and J usage is TRBJ1-5; no reliable D call. V was shortened by 4 bases and J by 3 bases, with 10 bases between the two germline ends. This CDR3 is 14 amino acids long. Germline V gene data show CDR1 as LNHDA and CDR2 as SQIVND (reference sequence). The DNA of the CDR3 is TGTGCCAGTAGTACCTCCTTAATCAATCAGCCCCAGCATTTT. Its translation: CASSTSLINQPQHF.

The chain uses TRBV14 and TRBJ1-4, with D uncertain. This CDR3 contains 15 residues. V was shortened by 4 bases and J by 3 bases, with 12 bases between the two germline ends. The germline gives CDR1 SGHDN, CDR2 FVKESK. The CDR3 loop reads CASSPNGRANEKLFF. As DNA, the CDR3 is TGTGCCAGCAGCCCTAACGGGAGGGCTAATGAAAAACTGTTTTTT.

J is TRBJ1-2 and V is TRBV6-1; D is perhaps TRBD1 (5 bases). Germline V CDR1 and CDR2: MNHNS, SASEGT. Trimming took off 2 bases at V and 3 bases at J, with 13 bases between the two ends. The CDR3 covers 15 residues. The CDR3 nucleotides read TGTGCCAGCAGTGAATACCGGGGGTCAGACTATGGCTACACCTTC. The encoded protein is CASSEYRGSDYGYTF.

This clone was observed a single time. The chain carries TRBV6-5 and TRBJ2-7; 8 bases fit TRBD1. Germline CDR1 MNHEY, CDR2 SVGAGI. This CDR3 contains 15 residues. After removal of 1 base from V and 3 bases from J, the junction contained 5 bases not matched to a gene. The CDR3 region has the DNA TGTGCCAGCAGTTACTGGACAGGGCAAGGCTACGAGCAGTACTTC. Translation: CASSYWTGQGYEQYF.

This clone was counted once. V gene TRBV6-5 combines with J gene TRBJ2-7; D ambiguous. V shed 6 bases and J shed 2 bases, with 8 bases lying between them. The CDR3 totals 12 residues. Germline CDR1 MNHEY, CDR2 SVGAGI. CDR3 nucleotide sequence: TGTGCCAGCAGAGCGTCCCCCTACGAGCAGTACTTC. Amino acids: CASRASPYEQYF.

Notes on this clone: The same CDR3 is also encoded by other DNA sequences in this sample. V and J are TRBV6-5 and TRBJ1-2; weak D call: TRBD1 (5 bases). The CDR3 contains 14 residues. V lost 0 bases and J 4 bases, leaving 9 bases between the germline ends. Germline V gives CDR1 MNHEY, CDR2 SVGAGI. The DNA for the CDR3 is TGTGCCAGCAGTTACTCGGCCGGGGGCTATGGCTACACCTTC. Protein product: CASSYSAGGYGYTF.

This chain connects TRBV5-6 to TRBJ1-5; weak D call: TRBD1 (6 bases). The V and J ends lost 2 bases and 7 bases respectively, with 13 bases between them. This CDR3 has 14 residues. Germline CDR1 is SGHDT and CDR2 is YYEEEE. The CDR3 sequence: CASSFAGGRQPQHF. In nucleotides, the CDR3 is TGTGCCAGCAGCTTTGCGGGGGGCCGGCAGCCCCAGCATTTT.

In its sample, this clone was seen once. The chain recombines TRBV19 with TRBJ1-1; tentative D call: TRBD1 (5 bases). Trimming took 2 bases from V and 9 from J, leaving 16 bases between them. The CDR3 is 14 residues long. The germline gives CDR1 LNHDA, CDR2 SQIVND (reference sequence). The chain's CDR3 is CASSIQGWGEQAFF. The CDR3 DNA is TGTGCCAGTAGTATACAAGGTTGGGGGGAACAAGCTTTCTTT.

The chain uses TRBV10-1 and TRBJ2-7; a possible D gene is TRBD1 (6 bases). This CDR3 has 12 residues. The germline V gene has CDR1 WNHNN and CDR2 SYGVQD (reference sequence). The germline V and J ends were trimmed by 2 bases and 6 bases, with 8 bases remaining between them. The CDR3 sequence is CASSETGSEQYF. The CDR3 coding sequence is TGCGCCAGCAGTGAGACAGGGAGCGAGCAGTACTTC.

The chain uses TRBV14 and TRBJ1-1; 8 nucleotides align to TRBD1. The CDR3 is 13 residues long. J was trimmed by 10 bases and V by 4 bases; bases with no gene match: 8. Germline V gene sequence: CDR1 SGHDN, CDR2 FVKESK. CDR3: CASSPPQGAGAFF. Written as DNA, the CDR3 is TGTGCCAGCAGCCCCCCCCAGGGGGCTGGAGCTTTCTTT.